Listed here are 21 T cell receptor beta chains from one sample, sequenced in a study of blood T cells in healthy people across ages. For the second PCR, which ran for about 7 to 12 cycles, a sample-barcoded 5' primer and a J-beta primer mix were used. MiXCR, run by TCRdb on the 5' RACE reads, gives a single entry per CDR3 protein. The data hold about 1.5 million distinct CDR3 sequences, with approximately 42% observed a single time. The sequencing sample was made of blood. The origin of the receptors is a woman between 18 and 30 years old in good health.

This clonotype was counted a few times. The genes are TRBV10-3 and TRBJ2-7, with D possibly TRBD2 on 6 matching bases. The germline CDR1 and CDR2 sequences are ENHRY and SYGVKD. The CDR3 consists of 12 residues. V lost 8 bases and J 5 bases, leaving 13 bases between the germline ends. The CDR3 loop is CAISPGGHEQYF. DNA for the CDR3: TGTGCCATCTCACCCGGAGGGCACGAGCAGTACTTC.

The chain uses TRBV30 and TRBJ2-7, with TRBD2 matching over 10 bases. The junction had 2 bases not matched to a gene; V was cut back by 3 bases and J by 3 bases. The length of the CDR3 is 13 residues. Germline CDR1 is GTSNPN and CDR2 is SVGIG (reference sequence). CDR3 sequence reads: CAWRLAGSYEQYF. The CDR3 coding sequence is TGTGCCTGGAGACTAGCGGGGAGCTACGAGCAGTACTTC. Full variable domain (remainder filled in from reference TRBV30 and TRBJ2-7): SQTIHQWPATLVQPVGSPLSLECTVEGTSNPNLYWYRQAAGRGLQLLFYSVGIGQISSEVPQNLSASRPQDRQFILSSKKLLLSDSGFYLCAWRLAGSYEQYFGPGTRLTVT.

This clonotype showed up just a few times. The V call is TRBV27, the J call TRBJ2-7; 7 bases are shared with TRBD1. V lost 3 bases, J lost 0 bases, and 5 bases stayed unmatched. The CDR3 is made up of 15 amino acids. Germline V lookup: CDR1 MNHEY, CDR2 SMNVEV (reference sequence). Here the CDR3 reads CASSLSGGLSYEQYF. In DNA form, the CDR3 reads TGTGCCAGCAGTTTGTCAGGGGGTCTCTCCTACGAGCAGTACTTC.

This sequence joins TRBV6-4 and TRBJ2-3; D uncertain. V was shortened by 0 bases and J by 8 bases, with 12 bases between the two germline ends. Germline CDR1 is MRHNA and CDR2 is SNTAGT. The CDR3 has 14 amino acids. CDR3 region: CASSDSSGFGTQYF. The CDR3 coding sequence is TGTGCCAGCAGTGACTCGAGTGGCTTCGGTACGCAGTATTTT.

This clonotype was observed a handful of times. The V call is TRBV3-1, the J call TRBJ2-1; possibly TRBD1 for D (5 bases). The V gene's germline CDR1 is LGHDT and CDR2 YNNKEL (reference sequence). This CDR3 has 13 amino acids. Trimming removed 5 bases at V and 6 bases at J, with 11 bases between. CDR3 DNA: TGTGCCAGCAGCGCTGTGGGGCCCAATGAGCAGTTCTTC. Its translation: CASSAVGPNEQFF.

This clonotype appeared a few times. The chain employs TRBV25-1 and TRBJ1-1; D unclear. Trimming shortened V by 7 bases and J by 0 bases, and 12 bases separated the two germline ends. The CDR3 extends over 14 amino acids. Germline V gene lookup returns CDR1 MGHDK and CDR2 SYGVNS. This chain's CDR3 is CASKVGSLNTEAFF. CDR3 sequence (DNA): TGTGCCAGCAAGGTTGGAAGTTTGAACACTGAAGCTTTCTTT.

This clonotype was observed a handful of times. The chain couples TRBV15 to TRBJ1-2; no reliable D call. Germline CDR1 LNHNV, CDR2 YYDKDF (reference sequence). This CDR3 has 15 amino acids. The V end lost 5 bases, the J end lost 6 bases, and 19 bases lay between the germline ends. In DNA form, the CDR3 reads TGTGCCACCAGCTGGATTCAGAGGGCGAGTGATGGCTACACCTTC. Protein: CATSWIQRASDGYTF.

CDR3 loop: CASSVGGDARNTIYF. In DNA, the CDR3 is TGTGCCAGCAGCGTAGGGGGGGACGCGCGAAACACCATATATTTT. J is TRBJ1-3 and V is TRBV9, with TRBD1 as a possible D gene (5 bases). V shed 0 bases and J shed 5 bases, with 12 bases lying between them. The CDR3 extends over 15 amino acids. Looked up from germline, CDR1 is SGDLS and CDR2 is YYNGEE. Drawing the rest from reference TRBV9 and TRBJ1-3, the complete variable domain is DSGVTQTPKHLITATGQRVTLRCSPRSGDLSVYWYQQSLDQGLQFLIQYYNGEERAKGNILERFSAQQFPDLHSELNLSSLELGDSALYFCASSVGGDARNTIYFGEGSWLTVV.

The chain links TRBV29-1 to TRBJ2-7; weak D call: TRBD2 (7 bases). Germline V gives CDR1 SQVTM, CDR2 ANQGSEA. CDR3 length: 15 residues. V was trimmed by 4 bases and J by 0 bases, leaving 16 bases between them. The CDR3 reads CSVVLEGGSSYEQYF. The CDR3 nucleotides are TGCAGCGTTGTCTTGGAGGGGGGGAGCTCCTACGAGCAGTACTTC.

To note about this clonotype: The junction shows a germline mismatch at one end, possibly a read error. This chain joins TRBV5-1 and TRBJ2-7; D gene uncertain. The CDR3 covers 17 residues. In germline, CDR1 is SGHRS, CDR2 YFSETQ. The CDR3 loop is CTSSLEPPELRDYEQYF. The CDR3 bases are TGCACCAGCAGCTTGGAGCCCCCGGAACTACGAGACTACGAGCAGTACTTC.

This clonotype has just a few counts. The CDR3 loop is CAWSVTSGQPYF. For the CDR3, the DNA is TGTGCCTGGAGTGTTACATCGGGGCAGCCGTACTTC. The chain recombines TRBV30 with TRBJ2-4; TRBD1 or TRBD2 may be the D gene (5 bases each). V shed 0 bases and J shed 15 bases, with 15 bases lying between them. CDR1 GTSNPN and CDR2 SVGIG come from the germline V gene (reference sequence). The CDR3 totals 12 residues. The whole variable domain, filled in from reference TRBV30 and TRBJ2-4, reads SQTIHQWPATLVQPVGSPLSLECTVEGTSNPNLYWYRQAAGRGLQLLFYSVGIGQISSEVPQNLSASRPQDRQFILSSKKLLLSDSGFYLCAWSVTSGQPYFGAGTRLSVL.

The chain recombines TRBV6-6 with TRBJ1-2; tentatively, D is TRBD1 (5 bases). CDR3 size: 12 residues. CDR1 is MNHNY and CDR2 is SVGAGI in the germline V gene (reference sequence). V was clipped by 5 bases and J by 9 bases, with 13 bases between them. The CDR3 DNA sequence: TGTGCCAGCAGTACGACAGTCTCGAGCTACACCTTC. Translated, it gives CASSTTVSSYTF.

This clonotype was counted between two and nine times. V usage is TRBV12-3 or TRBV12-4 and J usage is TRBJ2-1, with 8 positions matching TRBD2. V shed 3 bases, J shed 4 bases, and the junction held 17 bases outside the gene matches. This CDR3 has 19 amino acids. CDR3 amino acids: CASSFSASGRTRAYNEQFF. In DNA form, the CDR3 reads TGTGCCAGCAGTTTCTCCGCCAGCGGGAGAACCAGGGCTTACAATGAGCAGTTCTTC.

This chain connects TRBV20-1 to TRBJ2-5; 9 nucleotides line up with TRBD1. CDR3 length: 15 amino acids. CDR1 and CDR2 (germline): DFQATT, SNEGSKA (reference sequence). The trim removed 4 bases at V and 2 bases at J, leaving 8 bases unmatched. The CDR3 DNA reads TGCAGTGCTACCAGACAGGGGGGACCACAAGAGACCCAGTACTTC. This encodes CSATRQGGPQETQYF.

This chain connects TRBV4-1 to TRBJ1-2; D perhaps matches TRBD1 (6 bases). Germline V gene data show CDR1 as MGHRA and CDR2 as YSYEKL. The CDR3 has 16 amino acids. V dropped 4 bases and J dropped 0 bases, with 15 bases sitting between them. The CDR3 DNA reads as TGCGCCAGCAGCCCTTCACAAGGGGGTGCTAACTATGGCTACACCTTC. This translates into CASSPSQGGANYGYTF.

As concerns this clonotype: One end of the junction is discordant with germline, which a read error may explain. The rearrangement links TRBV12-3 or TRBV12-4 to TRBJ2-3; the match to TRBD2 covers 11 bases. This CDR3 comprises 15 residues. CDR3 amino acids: CASSLVLAGADMQYF. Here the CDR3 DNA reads TGTGCCAGCAGTCTAGTACTAGCGGGGGCAGATATGCAGTATTTT.

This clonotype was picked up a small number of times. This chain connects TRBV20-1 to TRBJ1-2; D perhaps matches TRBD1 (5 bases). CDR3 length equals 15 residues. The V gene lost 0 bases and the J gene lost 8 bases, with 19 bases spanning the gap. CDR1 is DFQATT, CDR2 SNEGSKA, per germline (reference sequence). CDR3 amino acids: CSARDSTPGYRGYTF. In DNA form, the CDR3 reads TGCAGTGCTAGAGATAGCACCCCAGGGTATCGCGGCTACACCTTC.

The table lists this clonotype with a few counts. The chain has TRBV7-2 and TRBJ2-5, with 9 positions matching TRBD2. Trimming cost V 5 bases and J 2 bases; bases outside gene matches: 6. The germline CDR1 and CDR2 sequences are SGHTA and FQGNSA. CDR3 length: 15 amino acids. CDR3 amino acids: CASSPRLAAQETQYF. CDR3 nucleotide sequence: TGTGCCAGCAGCCCTAGACTAGCGGCGCAAGAGACCCAGTACTTC.

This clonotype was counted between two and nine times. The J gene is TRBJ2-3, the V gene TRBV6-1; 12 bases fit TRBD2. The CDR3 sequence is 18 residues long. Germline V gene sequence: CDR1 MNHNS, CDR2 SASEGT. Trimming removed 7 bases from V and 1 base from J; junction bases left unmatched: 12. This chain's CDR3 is CASTQSLAGGRGTDTQYF. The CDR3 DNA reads TGTGCCAGCACCCAATCCCTAGCGGGGGGGCGGGGCACAGATACGCAGTATTTT.

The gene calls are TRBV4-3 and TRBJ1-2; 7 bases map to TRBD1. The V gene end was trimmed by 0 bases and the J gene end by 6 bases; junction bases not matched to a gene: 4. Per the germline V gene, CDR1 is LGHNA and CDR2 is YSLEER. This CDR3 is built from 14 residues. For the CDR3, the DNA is TGCGCCAGCAGCCAAGAACCCGGGACAGATGGCTACACCTTC. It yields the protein CASSQEPGTDGYTF.

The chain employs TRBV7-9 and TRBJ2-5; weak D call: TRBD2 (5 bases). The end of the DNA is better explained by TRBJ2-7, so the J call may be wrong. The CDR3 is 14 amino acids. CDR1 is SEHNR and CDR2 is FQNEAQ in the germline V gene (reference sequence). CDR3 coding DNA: TGTGCCAGCAGCTTGGGAGAACATACCTACGAGCAGTACTTC. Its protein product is CASSLGEHTYEQYF.